This T cell receptor (beta chain) was sequenced in a study of T cell responses to AZD1222 COVID-19 vaccine. Study-level points and caveats: Donors were chiefly white British, with a greater number of females, and clonal diversity was perhaps underestimated. Within unmutated variant regions lay the reported targets of nearly half of spike-specific TCRs.

CDR3 length: 14 amino acids. Germline CDR1 reads LNHDA; CDR2 reads SQIVND (reference sequence). J lost 0 bases, V lost 10 bases, and 8 bases had no gene match. Worth noting for this clone: Its antigen is unidentified.

The repertoire was sequenced with immunoSEQ multiplex PCR; TCRdb's copy has only in-frame clones and lacks some. The sample includes around 220,000 clones, around 94% of them seen just once. The chain recombines TRBV19 with TRBJ1-2; TRBD1 aligns across 7 bases. The TCR sequence derives from an adult who received the MenACWY meningococcal vaccine as a control. Source: peripheral blood, taken 28 days after the second dose of the MenACWY control vaccine. The DNA of the CDR3 is TGTGCCACCAGAACAGGGACAGCTAACTATGGCTACACCTTC. It translates to CATRTGTANYGYTF.